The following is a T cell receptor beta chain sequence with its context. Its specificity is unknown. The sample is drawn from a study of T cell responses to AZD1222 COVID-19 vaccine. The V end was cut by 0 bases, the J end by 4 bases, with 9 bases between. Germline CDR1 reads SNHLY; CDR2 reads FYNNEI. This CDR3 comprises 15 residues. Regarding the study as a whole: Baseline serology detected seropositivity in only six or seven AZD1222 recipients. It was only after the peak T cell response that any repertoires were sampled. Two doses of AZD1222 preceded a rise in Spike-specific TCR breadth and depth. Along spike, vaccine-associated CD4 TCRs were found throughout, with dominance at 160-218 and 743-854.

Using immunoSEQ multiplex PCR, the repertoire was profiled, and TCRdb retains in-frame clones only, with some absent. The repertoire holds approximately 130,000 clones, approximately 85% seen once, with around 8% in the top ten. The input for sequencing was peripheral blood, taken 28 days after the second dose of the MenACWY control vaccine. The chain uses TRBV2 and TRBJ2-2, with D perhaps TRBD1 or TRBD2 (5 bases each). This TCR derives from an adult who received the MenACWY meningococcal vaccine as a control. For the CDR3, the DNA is TGTGCCAGCAGTGAAGCGTTCGGGACCACCGGGGAGCTGTTTTTT. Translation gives CASSEAFGTTGELFF.